The source of this TCR beta chain is a study of cytomegalovirus exposure and HLA in healthy donors. Notes on the study in general: Common viral pathogens seemed to be connected with several of the most significant clusters, according to a later analysis. TCR beta sequences reportedly predicted most subjects' HLA-A and HLA-B alleles accurately.

The CDR3 is 16 residues long. From germline, CDR1 is SNHLY and CDR2 FYNNEI. J was trimmed by 1 base and V by 3 bases; bases with no gene match: 6. The PCR made use of 60 Vbeta and 13 Jbeta primers. TCRdb keeps only in-frame clones here, not all; method: immunoSEQ multiplex PCR. The sample holds roughly 140,000 clones, over 75% seen once. A note on this clone: Its antigen remains unknown.

The receptor was derived from a male donor in good health and CMV-seronegative. Sequenced material: PBMCs. The chain carries TRBV2 and TRBJ2-5; 9 nucleotides agree with TRBD2. The DNA for the CDR3 is TGTGCCAGCAGTGAGGGTAGCGGGGGAGCCCAAGAGACCCAGTACTTC. Its translation is CASSEGSGGAQETQYF.